The following is a T cell receptor (beta chain) sequence with its context. The sample is drawn from a study of blood T cell repertoires in COVID-19. Study-wide context: Researchers got acute and convalescent COVID-19 samples from the United States, Italy and Spain. T cells, B-cell-depleted T cells, or PBMCs provided the cDNA or gDNA that served as material.

Authors' methods: Estimation of nucleated cell counts relied on the amplification of reference gene primers. Clones were read by immunoSEQ multiplex PCR, and TCRdb kept only the in-frame ones, dropping some. V and J calls and clone size are copied from that table; D and trimming were computed from the DNA. The sample gives about 310,000 clones, under 90% of which show up once; about 8.4% is in the top ten. Two negative PCRs, clearance, or symptom resolution had been documented for recovered Cohort 3 donors. The length of the CDR3 is 15 residues. From germline, CDR1 is KGHSH and CDR2 LQKENI. Trimming took off 3 bases at V and 4 bases at J, with 12 bases between the two ends.

The chain has TRBV18 and TRBJ2-2; TRBD2 might be the D (6 bases). The TCR comes from a woman aged 25 to 39 who had recovered from COVID-19. The sequencing input was PBMCs or T cells enriched from blood (not recorded which). CDR3 DNA sequence: TGTGCCAGCTCACCTCGACTAGAAACCACCGGGGAGCTGTTTTTT. The encoded protein is CASSPRLETTGELFF.